The 21 T cell receptor beta chains below were found in one sample sequenced in a study of T cells in Graves' hyperthyroidism and ophthalmopathy. The source material, RNA transcripts, was used to amplify TCR beta CDR3 regions. TCR CDR3 regions were first amplified by RT-PCR with HTBI primers. A single record per CDR3 protein comes from TCRdb applying MiXCR to the multiplex PCR reads. Of 40,000 to 60,000 distinct CDR3 sequences listed, roughly 51% are singletons. Specimen: peripheral blood or thyroid tissue (not recorded which). The receptors shown here come from a man between 18 and 35 years old with Graves' hyperthyroidism.

The chain carries TRBV12-3 or TRBV12-4 and TRBJ2-7; D could derive from TRBD1 or TRBD2 (6 bases each). V lost 6 bases and J 4 bases, leaving 16 bases between the germline ends. The CDR3 runs 14 residues. CDR3 region: CASRGGTRGYEQYF. As DNA, the CDR3 is TGTGCCAGCAGGGGCGGGACAAGGGGGTACGAGCAGTACTTC.

Regarding this clonotype: One junction end disagrees with the germline gene, perhaps due to a read error. This chain connects TRBV20-1 to TRBJ1-5; D remains ambiguous. The CDR3 contains 15 residues. Germline CDR1 DFQATT, CDR2 SNEGSKA (reference sequence). CDR3: CSARDAQRVAHPQHF. The CDR3 DNA is TGCAGCGCTAGAGACGCCCAGAGGGTGGCTCATCCCCAGCATTTT.

The chain combines TRBV2 with TRBJ1-2; 9 bases match TRBD1. The junction had 9 bases not matched to a gene; V was cut back by 6 bases and J by 4 bases. CDR1 and CDR2 from the germline V gene are SNHLY and FYNNEI. The CDR3 is 15 residues long. The CDR3 coding sequence is TGTGCCAGCAGGCCACGGACAGGGGACCTCTATGGCTACACCTTC. This encodes CASRPRTGDLYGYTF.

Notes on this clonotype: The conserved phenylalanine or tryptophan normally closing the CDR3 is absent here, so this likely arose from a read error. It is unclear where the CDR3 begins or ends on the DNA, so no DNA is shown, and the CDR3 is as TCRdb lists it. V usage is TRBV6-1 and J usage is TRBJ2-7; TRBD1, as called in the table, went unchecked against the DNA. The CDR3 extends over 15 residues, inclusive of both ends. Germline loops: CDR1 MNHNS, CDR2 SASEGT. This CDR3 reads CATRSTQGGGYEQHL.

CDR3 bases: TGTGCCAGCGAACAGGGACGTCATTCACCCCTCCACTTT. Residues: CASEQGRHSPLHF. This chain joins TRBV28 and TRBJ1-6, with D maybe TRBD1 (6 bases). This CDR3 has 13 amino acids. Germline values: CDR1 MDHEN, CDR2 SYDVKM. V was pared by 8 bases and J by 8 bases, with 13 bases between.

This chain links TRBV6-1 with TRBJ2-2, with a tentative D call TRBD2 (7 bases). The V end lost 5 bases, the J end lost 10 bases, and 17 bases lay between the germline ends. Germline V gene lookup returns CDR1 MNHNS and CDR2 SASEGT. The CDR3 has 14 amino acids. CDR3 region: CASSPGGRWEELFF. Written as DNA, the CDR3 is TGTGCCAGCAGTCCCGGGGGGCGTTGGGAGGAGCTGTTTTTT.

Details on this clonotype: The junction does not match germline at one end; this may be a read error. This sequence joins TRBV9 and TRBJ2-7; perhaps TRBD1 as D (6 bases). CDR1 is SGDLS, CDR2 YYNGEE, per germline. The CDR3 length is 13 residues. CDR3 DNA: TGCGCCAGCAGTTGGGCAGGGGTATACGAGCAGTACTTC. Protein product: CASSWAGVYEQYF.

This clonotype was found once. This sequence joins TRBV15 and TRBJ1-1; 7 positions match TRBD1. V was pared by 11 bases and J by 6 bases, with 9 bases of the junction left unmatched. This CDR3 is built from 12 residues. Germline CDR1 reads LNHNV; CDR2 reads YYDKDF (reference sequence). The CDR3 reads CASSHRGAEAFF. CDR3 sequence (DNA): TGTGCCTCGTCACACAGGGGCGCTGAAGCTTTCTTT.

The count of this clonotype is one. The J gene is TRBJ2-5, the V gene TRBV10-3, with TRBD2 matching over 14 bases. Germline CDR1 is ENHRY and CDR2 is SYGVKD. This CDR3 is built from 16 residues. V shed 1 base and J 5 bases; nucleotides not matched to a gene: 3. Written as DNA, the CDR3 is TGTGCCATCAGTGAGTTCAGGACTAGCGGGAGGGAGACCCAGTACTTC. This gives the protein CAISEFRTSGRETQYF.

This clonotype was seen a single time. CDR3 in DNA: TGTGCCAGCAGTGACGGGACAGGGGCTCGGCAGCCCCAGCATTTT. It codes for CASSDGTGARQPQHF. This chain joins TRBV6-5 and TRBJ1-5; TRBD1 matches at 10 bases. Losses at the gene ends were 5 bases for V and 7 bases for J; bases not matched to a gene: 8. Germline V gene sequence: CDR1 MNHEY, CDR2 SVGAGI. The CDR3 has 15 residues.

V and J are TRBV29-1 and TRBJ1-6; 8 bases are shared with TRBD1. The junction had 2 bases not matched to a gene; V was cut back by 3 bases and J by 7 bases. CDR1 and CDR2 from the germline V gene are SQVTM and ANQGSEA. This CDR3 region has 13 residues. In DNA, the CDR3 is TGCAGCGTTGAGCAGGGGGCAAATTCACCCCTCCACTTT. This codes for CSVEQGANSPLHF.

This chain uses TRBV12-3 or TRBV12-4 with TRBJ2-5; TRBD2 aligns across 8 bases. V was pared by 4 bases and J by 5 bases, with 6 bases of the junction left unmatched. The CDR3 has 14 residues. CDR3 nucleotides: TGTGCCAGCAGTTACGGGGGGGCGGGGGAGACCCAGTACTTC. The encoded protein is CASSYGGAGETQYF.

The V call is TRBV3-1, the J call TRBJ1-2; D is possibly TRBD1 (6 bases). The CDR3 loop spans 12 amino acids. Germline V gene sequence: CDR1 LGHDT, CDR2 YNNKEL (reference sequence). The V end was cut by 4 bases, the J end by 6 bases, with 9 bases between. The CDR3 reads CASSPNRDGYTF. The DNA of the CDR3 is TGTGCCAGCAGCCCCAACAGGGATGGCTACACCTTC.

At least ten counts were recorded for this clonotype. The J gene is TRBJ2-7, the V gene TRBV10-3; D is unclear. Trimming shortened V by 2 bases and J by 0 bases, and 17 bases separated the two germline ends. CDR1 ENHRY and CDR2 SYGVKD come from the germline V gene. The CDR3 is 17 amino acids. The CDR3 loop is CAISEGIGDWFSYEQYF. CDR3 DNA: TGTGCCATCAGTGAGGGGATTGGGGATTGGTTCTCCTACGAGCAGTACTTC.

The chain combines TRBV7-7 with TRBJ2-7; the match to TRBD2 covers 13 bases. J was trimmed by 2 bases and V by 5 bases; bases with no gene match: 0. CDR1 is SSHAT, CDR2 FNYEAQ, per germline (reference sequence). The CDR3 spans 14 residues. The CDR3 is CASSTSGRAYEQYF. In DNA form, the CDR3 reads TGTGCCAGCAGCACTAGCGGGAGGGCCTACGAGCAGTACTTC.

The chain is built from TRBV2 and TRBJ1-1; D may be TRBD1 (6 bases). Trimming took off 0 bases at V and 11 bases at J, with 13 bases between the two ends. Germline V CDR1 and CDR2: SNHLY, FYNNEI. The CDR3 is 13 residues long. The CDR3 DNA is TGTGCCAGCAGTGAAGCGGGGACAACTTTGGCTTTCTTT. Translation gives CASSEAGTTLAFF.

This clonotype was observed many times. The V call is TRBV28, the J call TRBJ2-7; tentatively, D is TRBD1 (6 bases). Trimming took off 3 bases at V and 6 bases at J, with 24 bases between the two ends. The CDR3 has 17 amino acids. Germline CDR1 and CDR2: MDHEN and SYDVKM. In DNA, the CDR3 is TGTGCCAGCAGTTTTCCCATATGGACAGATACGAAGGGCGAGCAGTACTTC. Its translation: CASSFPIWTDTKGEQYF.

This clonotype was detected ten times or more. This sequence joins TRBV20-1 and TRBJ1-6; TRBD1 is a possible D gene (6 bases). This CDR3 region has 14 residues. CDR1 is DFQATT and CDR2 is SNEGSKA in the germline V gene (reference sequence). V gave up 5 bases and J gave up 11 bases, with 19 bases separating them. The CDR3 is CSASIWTVLPPLHF. CDR3 DNA: TGCAGTGCTTCAATATGGACAGTTTTGCCACCCCTCCACTTT.

This clonotype has a single count. The chain links TRBV11-2 to TRBJ1-1; TRBD1 might be the D (6 bases). V shed 5 bases and J shed 7 bases, with 11 bases lying between them. Germline assignment: CDR1 SGHAT and CDR2 FQNNGV. CDR3 length: 12 residues. The CDR3 is CASSPGQFEAFF. CDR3 coding DNA: TGTGCCAGCAGCCCCGGACAGTTTGAAGCTTTCTTT.

This clonotype has only a few counts. V gene TRBV20-1 combines with J gene TRBJ1-2; no firm D call. V was pared by 1 base and J by 4 bases, with 13 bases between. This CDR3 is built from 14 residues. The germline V gene encodes CDR1 DFQATT and CDR2 SNEGSKA (reference sequence). CDR3 loop: CSARAVEGGYGYTF. Written as DNA, the CDR3 is TGCAGTGCTAGAGCGGTGGAGGGCGGCTATGGCTACACCTTC.

This rearrangement joins TRBV9 to TRBJ1-4; no definite D call. This CDR3 has 14 residues. V dropped 3 bases and J dropped 7 bases, with 13 bases sitting between them. Germline V gene lookup returns CDR1 SGDLS and CDR2 YYNGEE. The CDR3 DNA sequence: TGTGCCAGCAGCGATACCTCCGGTGGTGAAAAACTGTTTTTT. Translation: CASSDTSGGEKLFF.